This entry lists 32 T cell receptor beta chains sequenced from one sample in a study of blood T cell repertoires in COVID-19. Sequencing was performed with immunoSEQ multiplex PCR; in TCRdb, only in-frame clones are kept and a portion is missing. The sample holds around 91,000 clones; about 85% are singletons and the top ten take around an eighth. Sequencing was performed on peripheral blood. Every receptor here comes from a human donor in a cohort sampled during active COVID-19.

This clone was found once. The chain recombines TRBV9 with TRBJ2-5; a weak D match, TRBD1 (6 bases). Germline lookup yields CDR1 SGDLS and CDR2 YYNGEE. V was cut by 7 bases and J by 4 bases, with 11 bases left in between. CDR3 length: 12 residues. The CDR3 nucleotides are TGTGCCAGCGCAGGGGATGGAGAGACCCAGTACTTC. Residues: CASAGDGETQYF.

This rearrangement joins TRBV29-1 to TRBJ1-2; 7 bases fit TRBD1. The germline CDR1 and CDR2 sequences are SQVTM and ANQGSEA. V was pared by 3 bases and J by 6 bases, with 13 bases of the junction left unmatched. The CDR3 spans 15 residues. CDR3 loop: CSVDTTGTGIDGYTF. The DNA of the CDR3 is TGCAGCGTTGATACGACAGGGACTGGCATCGATGGCTACACCTTC.

The V gene is TRBV7-2, the J gene TRBJ2-7; TRBD1 matches 7 bases. V shed 2 bases and J 4 bases; nucleotides not matched to a gene: 8. CDR1 SGHTA and CDR2 FQGNSA come from the germline V gene. This CDR3 has 15 residues. CDR3 loop: CASSLMGVTGYEQYF. The CDR3 region has the DNA TGTGCCAGCAGCTTAATGGGTGTGACAGGGTACGAGCAGTACTTC.

The chain combines TRBV23-1 with TRBJ2-1, with D perhaps TRBD1 (5 bases). TRBV23-1 is sorted into the ORF group, with uncertain function. The CDR3 is 17 amino acids. With 4 bases removed from V and 1 base from J, the gap between germline ends came to 17 bases. The CDR3 DNA reads as TGCGCCAGCAGTCGTCTTTGGCAGGACAAGTCCTACAATGAGCAGTTCTTC. Translating gives CASSRLWQDKSYNEQFF.

The rearrangement uses TRBV5-1 and TRBJ2-7; the match to TRBD2 covers 7 bases. V shed 2 bases, J shed 3 bases, and the junction held 8 bases outside the gene matches. The germline V gene encodes CDR1 SGHRS and CDR2 YFSETQ. This CDR3 has 15 amino acids. This chain's CDR3 is CASSFLGGSSYEQYF. The CDR3 DNA follows: TGCGCCAGCAGCTTCTTAGGCGGGAGCAGCTACGAGCAGTACTTC.

The genes are TRBV5-1 and TRBJ2-3; 7 bases map to TRBD2. V lost 0 bases and J lost 11; bases outside the gene matches: 3. This CDR3 is built from 12 residues. CDR1 SGHRS and CDR2 YFSETQ come from the germline V gene. CDR3 loop: CASSLATGGQYF. Written as DNA, the CDR3 is TGCGCCAGCAGCTTGGCCACGGGGGGGCAGTATTTT.

The gene calls are TRBV5-1 and TRBJ1-1, with 9 bases fitting TRBD1. The CDR3 covers 15 residues. Losses at the gene ends were 2 bases for V and 4 bases for J; bases not matched to a gene: 6. Germline CDR1 reads SGHRS; CDR2 reads YFSETQ. The CDR3 DNA reads as TGCGCCAGCAGCTTAGGAGGACAGGGGCGCACTGAAGCTTTCTTT. It yields the protein CASSLGGQGRTEAFF.

In DNA, the CDR3 is TGTGCCAGCAGTTACGTCCTAGGGAACACTGAAGCTTTCTTT. It specifies CASSYVLGNTEAFF. The chain recombines TRBV6-2 or TRBV6-3 with TRBJ1-1; no firm D call. V was pared by 2 bases and J by 1 base, with 8 bases between. The CDR3 is made up of 14 amino acids. CDR1 and CDR2 (germline): MNHEY, SVGEGT.

The gene calls are TRBV10-3 and TRBJ2-1; the match to TRBD2 covers 12 bases. Germline assignment: CDR1 ENHRY and CDR2 SYGVKD. After removal of 8 bases from V and 8 bases from J, the junction contained 10 bases not matched to a gene. This CDR3 is built from 15 residues. CDR3: CAIRLAGERIHEQFF. CDR3 bases: TGTGCCATCCGACTAGCGGGGGAAAGAATCCATGAGCAGTTCTTC.

The rearrangement joins TRBV11-2 to TRBJ1-4; TRBD1 matches 7 bases. V dropped 2 bases and J dropped 8; count of bases not matched to a gene: 8. Germline loops: CDR1 SGHAT, CDR2 FQNNGV. The CDR3 is 15 amino acids. CDR3 DNA: TGTGCCAGCAGCTTACAAGGGGGCCTCGGGGAAAAACTGTTTTTT. Protein product: CASSLQGGLGEKLFF.

The table lists this clone with a few counts. The V gene is TRBV18, the J gene TRBJ1-3; 9 bases are shared with TRBD1. CDR1 and CDR2 from the germline V gene are KGHSH and LQKENI. This CDR3 has 16 amino acids. The junction had 9 bases not matched to a gene; V was cut back by 6 bases and J by 3 bases. The CDR3 loop is CASSRPGDRDGNTIYF. CDR3 coding DNA: TGTGCCAGCTCCCGCCCCGGGGACAGGGATGGAAACACCATATATTTT.

V usage is TRBV5-1 and J usage is TRBJ1-1, with TRBD1 identical over 9 bases. CDR1 SGHRS and CDR2 YFSETQ come from the germline V gene. The CDR3 length is 14 residues. V was clipped by 3 bases and J by 3 bases; unmatched bases: 3. The CDR3 DNA sequence: TGCGCCAGCAGCTGGACAGGGGCCCACACTGAAGCTTTCTTT. Encoded protein: CASSWTGAHTEAFF. Based on the CDR3 plus reference TRBV5-1 and TRBJ1-1, the full variable domain is KAGVTQTPRYLIKTRGQQVTLSCSPISGHRSVSWYQQTPGQGLQFLFEYFSETQRNKGNFPGRFSGRQFSNSRSEMNVSTLELGDSALYLCASSWTGAHTEAFFGQGTRLTVV.

This chain connects TRBV19 to TRBJ2-7; maybe TRBD2 (6 bases). CDR1 is LNHDA and CDR2 is SQIVND in the germline V gene (reference sequence). V lost 3 bases to trimming and J lost 3 bases, with 15 bases between them. The CDR3 extends over 15 amino acids. The CDR3 nucleotides are TGTGCCAGTAGTATTCGACAACCCGGGGGCTACGAGCAGTACTTC. It codes for CASSIRQPGGYEQYF.

This chain joins TRBV7-2 and TRBJ2-7; no clear D. This CDR3 contains 15 residues. Germline CDR1 reads SGHTA; CDR2 reads FQGNSA. The V and J ends lost 5 bases and 2 bases respectively, with 16 bases between them. CDR3 sequence (DNA): TGTGCCAGCAGCATCGCCGGGTCTAGTCCCTACGAGCAGTACTTC. Residues: CASSIAGSSPYEQYF. Based on the CDR3 plus reference TRBV7-2 and TRBJ2-7, the full variable domain is GAGVSQSPSNKVTEKGKDVELRCDPISGHTALYWYRQSLGQGLEFLIYFQGNSAPDKSGLPSDRFSAERTGGSVSTLTIQRTQQEDSAVYLCASSIAGSSPYEQYFGPGTRLTVT.

The rearrangement uses TRBV3-1 (or the pseudogene TRBV3-2) and TRBJ2-7; the D is unclear. Looked up from germline, CDR1 is LGHDT and CDR2 is YNNKEL (reference sequence). Between the trimmed V and J ends, which lost 1 base and 2 bases, there was a span of 9 bases. There are 14 residues in the CDR3. CDR3 DNA sequence: TGTGCCAGCAGCCAAGTGGGCGTGACCTACGAGCAGTACTTC. Residues: CASSQVGVTYEQYF.

This chain links TRBV11-2 with TRBJ2-7, with 9 bases that match TRBD1. Trimming cost V 3 bases and J 2 bases; bases outside gene matches: 2. The CDR3 consists of 14 residues. The germline V gene encodes CDR1 SGHAT and CDR2 FQNNGV. CDR3 coding DNA: TGTGCCAGCAGCTTGGGACAGGGCCCCTACGAGCAGTACTTC. Encoded protein: CASSLGQGPYEQYF. The entire variable domain, with the rest obtained from reference TRBV11-2 and TRBJ2-7, is as follows: EAGVAQSPRYKIIEKRQSVAFWCNPISGHATLYWYQQILGQGPKLLIQFQNNGVVDDSQLPKDRFSAERLKGVDSTLKIQPAKLEDSAVYLCASSLGQGPYEQYFGPGTRLTVT.

This clone was seen once. This sequence joins TRBV9 and TRBJ1-2; D is possibly TRBD1 (5 bases). Trimming pared 0 bases from V and 4 bases from J, leaving 10 bases between. Per the germline V gene, CDR1 is SGDLS and CDR2 is YYNGEE. The CDR3 extends over 14 amino acids. The CDR3: CASSVDGGGYGYTF. CDR3 sequence (DNA): TGTGCCAGCAGCGTAGACGGGGGTGGCTATGGCTACACCTTC.

The chain has TRBV5-8 and TRBJ2-7, with D tentatively TRBD1 (6 bases). The germline V and J ends were trimmed by 0 bases and 7 bases, with 23 bases remaining between them. CDR3 length equals 17 residues. Germline-derived CDR1 and CDR2 are SGHTS and YDEGEE. CDR3 protein: CASSLVAGAPRDGEQYF. As DNA, the CDR3 is TGTGCCAGCAGCTTGGTGGCAGGGGCCCCCAGGGATGGTGAGCAGTACTTC. Variable domain in full (rest from reference TRBV5-8 and TRBJ2-7): EAGVTQSPTHLIKTRGQQATLRCSPISGHTSVYWYQQALGLGLQFLLWYDEGEERNRGNFPPRFSGRQFPNYSSELNVNALELEDSALYLCASSLVAGAPRDGEQYFGPGTRLTVT.

The V call is TRBV27, the J call TRBJ2-2; TRBD1 might be the D (5 bases). The CDR3 length is 15 residues. Germline-derived CDR1 and CDR2 are MNHEY and SMNVEV (reference sequence). V was clipped by 2 bases and J by 6 bases, with 13 bases between them. The CDR3 reads CASSLHRSHSGELFF. The CDR3 coding sequence is TGTGCCAGCAGTTTACACAGGTCTCACTCCGGGGAGCTGTTTTTT.

CDR3 loop: CASSSPTSGRVYEQYF. CDR3 in DNA: TGTGCCAGCAGCTCTCCGACTAGCGGGAGAGTCTACGAGCAGTACTTC. This rearrangement joins TRBV7-2 to TRBJ2-7, with 12 bases lining up with TRBD2. CDR3 size: 16 residues. Germline loops: CDR1 SGHTA, CDR2 FQGNSA. V gave up 4 bases and J gave up 3 bases; unmatched junction bases: 7.

V and J are TRBV12-3 or TRBV12-4 and TRBJ1-1; D call uncertain. The V and J ends lost 5 bases and 7 bases respectively, with 14 bases between them. CDR3 length: 13 residues. The CDR3 coding sequence is TGTGCCAGCAGTCTACAATTACAGCTTGAAGCTTTCTTT. This gives the protein CASSLQLQLEAFF.

J is TRBJ2-7 and V is TRBV7-2; D unresolved. The CDR3 has 14 residues. Germline assignment: CDR1 SGHTA and CDR2 FQGNSA. The ends were cut back, 2 bases at V and 0 bases at J, with 8 bases in the middle. Here the CDR3 reads CASSLRVPSYEQYF. The CDR3, as DNA: TGTGCCAGCAGCTTAAGAGTACCCTCCTACGAGCAGTACTTC. The full variable domain, its missing parts supplied by reference TRBV7-2 and TRBJ2-7, is GAGVSQSPSNKVTEKGKDVELRCDPISGHTALYWYRQSLGQGLEFLIYFQGNSAPDKSGLPSDRFSAERTGGSVSTLTIQRTQQEDSAVYLCASSLRVPSYEQYFGPGTRLTVT.

V usage is TRBV5-4 and J usage is TRBJ2-5; 7 positions agree with TRBD2. The germline gives CDR1 SGHNT, CDR2 YYREEE (reference sequence). The trim removed 0 bases at V and 2 bases at J, leaving 4 bases unmatched. The CDR3 length is 15 residues. The CDR3 reads CASSLGGGAQETQYF. The CDR3 nucleotides read TGTGCCAGCAGCTTGGGGGGAGGGGCGCAAGAGACCCAGTACTTC.

The chain employs TRBV2 and TRBJ1-5; D possibly corresponds to TRBD1 (6 bases). The CDR3 runs to 14 residues. Trimming pared 5 bases from V and 4 bases from J, leaving 12 bases between. Germline V gene lookup returns CDR1 SNHLY and CDR2 FYNNEI. The CDR3 region has the DNA TGTGCCAGCAGTTGGACAGCTTCTAATCAGCCCCAGCATTTT. Its protein is CASSWTASNQPQHF.

The rearrangement links TRBV5-6 to TRBJ1-1; D might be TRBD1 (5 bases). The germline V and J ends were trimmed by 0 bases and 6 bases, with 15 bases remaining between them. The CDR3 totals 15 residues. CDR1 is SGHDT, CDR2 YYEEEE, per germline. In nucleotides, the CDR3 is TGTGCCAGCAGCTTGGTAGGGTGGGGGGACGCTGAAGCTTTCTTT. Translation gives CASSLVGWGDAEAFF.

This clone was found a few times. V and J are TRBV9 and TRBJ1-2; 8 bases are a match to TRBD1. CDR3 length equals 13 residues. Germline CDR1 and CDR2: SGDLS and YYNGEE. V was pared by 2 bases and J by 10 bases, with 7 bases of the junction left unmatched. CDR3 sequence: CASSVQTTGVYTF. CDR3 bases: TGTGCCAGCAGCGTCCAGACGACAGGGGTCTACACCTTC.

The V and J genes are TRBV7-8 and TRBJ2-1; the D gene is possibly TRBD2 (5 bases). The V end lost 2 bases, the J end lost 9 bases, and 11 bases lay between the germline ends. Germline loops: CDR1 SGHVS, CDR2 FQNEAQ. The CDR3 is 13 amino acids. The CDR3 sequence: CASSLTSRGEQFF. The CDR3 nucleotides are TGTGCCAGCAGCTTAACTAGTCGCGGTGAGCAGTTCTTC. The variable domain in full, with the rest retrieved from reference TRBV7-8 and TRBJ2-1, is GAGVSQSPRYKVAKRGQDVALRCDPISGHVSLFWYQQALGQGPEFLTYFQNEAQLDKSGLPSDRFFAERPEGSVSTLKIQRTQQEDSAVYLCASSLTSRGEQFFGPGTRLTVL.

The chain employs TRBV6-5 and TRBJ2-7; D is possibly TRBD2 (5 bases). The CDR3 totals 15 residues. Between the trimmed V and J ends, which lost 7 bases and 5 bases, there was a span of 21 bases. CDR1 and CDR2 (germline): MNHEY, SVGAGI. Written as DNA, the CDR3 is TGTGCCAGCACCGAGACTAACCCACGAATAGACGAGCAGTACTTC. Translating gives CASTETNPRIDEQYF.

The chain employs TRBV19 and TRBJ2-2; possibly TRBD2 for D (7 bases). The CDR3 sequence is 15 residues long. Trimming pared 6 bases from V and 1 base from J, leaving 12 bases between. Germline CDR1 reads LNHDA; CDR2 reads SQIVND (reference sequence). The CDR3 reads CASRWGGMNTGELFF. The CDR3 DNA is TGTGCCAGTAGGTGGGGGGGCATGAACACCGGGGAGCTGTTTTTT.

The chain combines TRBV30 with TRBJ2-7, with D maybe TRBD2 (5 bases). There are 14 residues in the CDR3. Trimming pared 4 bases from V and 1 base from J, leaving 14 bases between. Germline values: CDR1 GTSNPN, CDR2 SVGIG (reference sequence). The CDR3 loop reads CAWTRRRGSYEQYF. DNA of the CDR3: TGTGCCTGGACCCGCCGCCGGGGTTCCTACGAGCAGTACTTC.

This chain links TRBV3-1 (or the pseudogene TRBV3-2) with TRBJ1-1; D gene uncertain. The CDR3 consists of 14 residues. Trimming took 0 bases from V and 1 from J, leaving 6 bases between them. Germline V gene sequence: CDR1 LGHDT, CDR2 YNNKEL (reference sequence). This CDR3 reads CASSQESWNTEAFF. DNA of the CDR3: TGTGCCAGCAGCCAAGAATCTTGGAACACTGAAGCTTTCTTT.

CDR3 nucleotide sequence: TGTGCCAGCAGCTTAGAGGGGCCGCACGAGCAGTACTTC. Its translation: CASSLEGPHEQYF. The rearrangement links TRBV7-9 to TRBJ2-7; D possibly corresponds to TRBD1 (5 bases). This CDR3 comprises 13 residues. Germline CDR1 is SEHNR and CDR2 is FQNEAQ (reference sequence). Between the trimmed V and J ends, which lost 1 base and 5 bases, there was a span of 9 bases.